The 6 T cell receptor beta chains below were found in one sample sequenced in a study of blood T cell repertoires in COVID-19. Clones were sequenced by immunoSEQ multiplex PCR, and TCRdb holds only the in-frame ones, with some missing. The data hold about 190,000 clones, with about 78% observed a single time. Material: PBMCs or T cells enriched from blood (not recorded which). The receptors stem from a woman in her 50s who had recovered from COVID-19.

This chain links TRBV5-1 with TRBJ1-5; D is unclear. Per the germline V gene, CDR1 is SGHRS and CDR2 is YFSETQ. Trimming took off 0 bases at V and 5 bases at J, with 6 bases between the two ends. This CDR3 is built from 13 residues. The CDR3 reads CASSLASDQPQHF. For the CDR3, the DNA is TGCGCCAGCAGCTTGGCCTCGGATCAGCCCCAGCATTTT.

The gene calls are TRBV3-1 (or the pseudogene TRBV3-2) and TRBJ2-7, with TRBD1 identical over 8 bases. Germline CDR1 reads LGHDT; CDR2 reads YNNKEL (reference sequence). V lost 1 base to trimming and J lost 1 base; unmatched junction nucleotides: 9. This CDR3 contains 17 residues. CDR3 loop: CASSQVPGQVRSYEQYF. DNA for the CDR3: TGTGCCAGCAGCCAAGTTCCGGGACAGGTCCGATCCTACGAGCAGTACTTC.

About this clone: One end of the junction is discordant with germline, which a read error may explain. This specimen includes other DNA sequences encoding the same CDR3. This chain connects TRBV4-2 to TRBJ2-3; the match to TRBD2 covers 9 bases. CDR3 size: 17 residues. Germline lookup yields CDR1 LGHNA and CDR2 YNFKEQ. The CDR3: CARSQDGAGGGADTQYF. CDR3 in DNA: TGTGCCCGCAGCCAAGACGGCGCGGGAGGGGGGGCAGATACGCAGTATTTT.

The V and J genes are TRBV7-2 and TRBJ1-2, with D perhaps matching TRBD1 (5 bases). The CDR3 loop spans 14 amino acids. Germline lookup yields CDR1 SGHTA and CDR2 FQGNSA. V lost 5 bases and J lost 3, with 13 bases in between. CDR3 residues: CASSGTGGDYGYTF. The CDR3 nucleotides read TGTGCCAGCAGCGGTACGGGGGGAGACTATGGCTACACCTTC.

The chain is built from TRBV24-1 and TRBJ1-2, with TRBD1 matching over 8 bases. Trimming cost V 3 bases and J 5 bases; bases outside gene matches: 7. The CDR3 loop spans 15 amino acids. Germline V gives CDR1 KGHDR, CDR2 SFDVKD. CDR3 loop: CATSDPGTGLYGYTF. In nucleotides, the CDR3 is TGTGCCACCAGTGATCCAGGGACAGGCTTATATGGCTACACCTTC.

This chain joins TRBV6-2 or TRBV6-3 and TRBJ1-2, with D unclear. Germline V gene lookup returns CDR1 MNHEY and CDR2 SVGEGT. The CDR3 is made up of 13 amino acids. V was clipped by 2 bases and J by 4 bases, with 8 bases between them. CDR3 in DNA: TGTGCCAGCAGTTACGGCATGCTCTATGGCTACACCTTC. Residues: CASSYGMLYGYTF.